This T cell receptor beta chain was found in a study of T cells in Graves' hyperthyroidism and ophthalmopathy (dated 2019 in TCRdb). For the study in its entirety: Peripheral blood was collected at initial diagnosis, before any treatment. To identify distinguishing TCR V-J signatures, a discovery cohort of 100 patients was used, comprising 43 with Graves' ophthalmopathy and some 57 with stable Graves' hyperthyroidism. Prospective prediction of ophthalmopathy was tested in an independent validation cohort consisting of roughly 20 hyperthyroidism patients and 15 or so patients who later progressed to ophthalmopathy. The 100 discovery patients were randomly divided into training and test sets at a 7:3 ratio. The study also compared thyroid tissue and blood T-cell repertoires from 5 to 7 Graves' hyperthyroidism patients. Once sampling was done, hyperthyroidism patients were given methimazole at a starting dose of 30 mg daily, whereas ophthalmopathy patients were given high-dose intravenous methylprednisolone. The paper reports TCR Vbeta CDR3 sequencing of 130 to 150 peripheral blood samples: under 45 ophthalmopathy, over 70 hyperthyroidism and approximately 17 progressor patients. General study outcomes and caveats: Most expanded thyroid clonotypes (frequency above 0.001) were also detected in blood, suggesting blood repertoires may reflect thyroid immune responses. A model built on a 13 V-J signature distinguished ophthalmopathy from stable hyperthyroidism, reaching 87.88% sensitivity and 81.08% specificity in cross-validation and 80%/75% in testing. No statistical method was used to fix the sample size in advance, and group allocation was not hidden from the investigators. In validation, the model predicted progression to ophthalmopathy a median of approximately 6.3 months before onset, with roughly 70% sensitivity and more than 72% specificity.

Stable Graves' hyperthyroidism was defined as no progression to ophthalmopathy during 18 months of follow-up. The hyperthyroidism patients were between 18 and 65 years old and newly diagnosed, with a disease duration of less than 2 months. Patients with uncontrolled infections, other autoimmune diseases, pregnancy or lactation were excluded. Clinical symptoms, serum thyroxine and TRAb, thyroid ultrasound, and orbital computed tomography formed the basis for the diagnoses. Ficoll-Paque density gradient centrifugation was used to isolate PBMCs from around 10 ml of fresh peripheral blood. Total RNA was extracted with Trizol reagent, and quality was checked on an Agilent 2100 Bioanalyzer. About this clonotype itself: No antigen is known for it. No much larger clone exists at a distance of one base, and base qualities are not known.

The TCR beta CDR3 regions were amplified from RNA transcripts. For the first round of RT-PCR on the TCR CDR3, the HTBI primer set was used together with the Qiagen OneStep RT-PCR kit. A second multiplex PCR round built the libraries, followed by size selection and purification. Libraries were sequenced paired-end with 100 bp reads on an Illumina HiSeq2000. For the original study's pipeline: SOAPnuke was used to process the raw data, throwing out any read that contained adapters or uncalled bases, had a mean Phred below 15, or lacked an exact constant-primer or identifier match. High-quality paired reads were merged with COPE v1.2.5, and unique nucleotide sequences were defined as clonotypes. MiTCR v1.1 was used to align the clonotypes against IMGT TRBV, TRBD and TRBJ reference segments. The analysis was restricted to V-J combinations with a frequency above 0.0001, which together covered 99% to 99.2% of the repertoires. A TCS score was defined as the ratio between F50 (clonal expansion) and ExV (chaos), using BLOSUM62-based TCRdist between CDR3 peptides within each V-J. Welch's t-statistics and random forest reduced fewer than 600 V-J features to some 14, which were used in a naive Bayes classifier (R e1071). The public reads were reanalyzed by TCRdb: fastp trimming at Q25, MiXCR alignment, in-frame beta chains only. Every CDR3 protein is listed once, alongside the most common genes and DNA of its rows. The V and J calls were determined by TCRdb, not by the authors. Counted in this sample were under 800,000 distinct CDR3 sequences; 11% to 15% of them appeared once. The ten largest clones add up to roughly 10% of the sample.

The germline ends are 8 bases apart after V is trimmed by 0 bases and J by 2 bases. Counted from cysteine to phenylalanine, this CDR3 has 14 amino acids. Only the CDR3 DNA stays, 42 bases, in frame from base 1. Looking up the germline V gene yields CDR1 MGHRA and CDR2 YSYEKL. Recombination connected TRBV4-1 to TRBJ2-7; the D gene is unclear. The clonotype originates from a woman aged 18-35 years with Graves' hyperthyroidism. The sample consisted of blood. The bases read TGCGCCAGCAGCCAAGATGGCAGAACCTACGAGCAGTACTTC. Its coded protein is CASSQDGRTYEQYF.